Below, 29 T cell receptor beta chains from the same sample are listed, as sequenced in a study of human T cells and chemical hapten exposure (dated by TCRdb to the early 2020s). During library preparation, unique molecular identifiers were attached to individual cDNA molecules so that TCRs could be counted in a quantitative, reproducible way. Using fastp trimming at Q25 and MiXCR clonotype assembly, TCRdb reanalyzed the public sequencing data and kept in-frame beta chains. Each entry merges the rows of one CDR3 protein and shows their most common DNA and genes. This sample is represented by around 520 distinct CDR3 sequences; around 71% of them were singletons. The ten largest account for under 20% of the sample. The label giving this sample's treatment or condition can be read as: therapeutic diphenylcyclopropenone sensitization with weekly scalp DPC. The sample in question was whole blood, obtained before DPC sensitization or 2, 6, or about 24 weeks after (not recorded which). The receptors shown here come from an adult with alopecia areata. Some clones in this sample may be carry-over from other donors' samples. This table probably holds off-target reads from a library built for another chain.

V and J are TRBV6-4 and TRBJ2-1; TRBD1 might be the D (6 bases). Germline V gene lookup returns CDR1 MRHNA and CDR2 SNTAGT. This CDR3 has 11 residues. V was trimmed by 8 bases and J by 9 bases, leaving 11 bases between them. CDR3 sequence (DNA): TGTGCCAGCTCCCTGGGGGCTGAGCAGTTCTTC. This translates into CASSLGAEQFF.

This clonotype was seen a handful of times. V and J are TRBV15 and TRBJ2-7; 9 bases are shared with TRBD1. V shed 4 bases and J 5 bases; nucleotides not matched to a gene: 9. The CDR3 is 15 amino acids. CDR1 and CDR2 (germline): LNHNV, YYDKDF (reference sequence). In DNA form, the CDR3 reads TGTGCCACCAGCAATGGGGGACAGGGTGTCCACGAGCAGTACTTC. It yields the protein CATSNGGQGVHEQYF.

The V and J genes are TRBV6-6 and TRBJ1-5; 7 positions match TRBD1. V lost 7 bases, J lost 10 bases, and 10 bases stayed unmatched. Germline-derived CDR1 and CDR2 are MNHNY and SVGAGI (reference sequence). The CDR3 has 13 amino acids. The CDR3: CASTTGQFSPQHF. As DNA, the CDR3 is TGTGCCAGCACCACGGGACAGTTCAGCCCCCAGCATTTT.

This clonotype occurred once. This chain connects TRBV29-1 to TRBJ2-3; D may be TRBD1 (6 bases). Trimming left V 8 bases short and J 4 bases short, with 19 bases between. Per germline, CDR1 SQVTM and CDR2 ANQGSEA. The CDR3 has 14 residues. CDR3 protein: CSFARDTGPDTQYF. CDR3 sequence (DNA): TGCAGCTTCGCCCGGGACACGGGGCCAGATACGCAGTATTTT.

This rearrangement joins TRBV7-8 to TRBJ2-5; 7 nucleotides align to TRBD1. The CDR3 consists of 13 residues. CDR1 and CDR2 from the germline V gene are SGHVS and FQNEAQ. Trimming took 4 bases from V and 4 from J; bases not matched to a gene: 3. The CDR3 region is CASSSRGPETQYF. The CDR3 region has the DNA TGTGCCAGCAGCTCGAGGGGGCCAGAGACCCAGTACTTC.

V gene TRBV28 combines with J gene TRBJ2-7; D not certain. V lost 5 bases to trimming and J lost 3 bases, with 5 bases between them. The length of the CDR3 is 11 residues. The germline V gene encodes CDR1 MDHEN and CDR2 SYDVKM. The CDR3 DNA sequence: TGTGCCAGCAGTACTTACTACGAGCAGTACTTC. This encodes CASSTYYEQYF.

This clonotype occurred a few times. The rearrangement uses TRBV2 and TRBJ1-1; 8 bases agree with TRBD1. The CDR3 is 14 residues long. Germline V gives CDR1 SNHLY, CDR2 FYNNEI. J was trimmed by 3 bases and V by 6 bases; bases with no gene match: 6. CDR3 region: CASSGTGRYTEAFF. The DNA of the CDR3 is TGTGCCAGCAGCGGGACAGGAAGGTACACTGAAGCTTTCTTT.

The chain links TRBV5-1 to TRBJ2-5, with D tentatively TRBD2 (6 bases). The CDR3 totals 15 residues. The germline gives CDR1 SGHRS, CDR2 YFSETQ. The V and J ends lost 2 bases and 4 bases respectively, with 15 bases between them. The CDR3 DNA reads as TGCGCCAGCAGCTTTAGCGGTTTCGATGGAGAGACCCAGTACTTC. It specifies CASSFSGFDGETQYF.

The chain employs TRBV29-1 and TRBJ2-7, with 9 bases lining up with TRBD1. With V trimmed by 6 bases and J by 5 bases, 5 bases remained unmatched. CDR3 length: 12 amino acids. The V gene's germline CDR1 is SQVTM and CDR2 ANQGSEA. In DNA, the CDR3 is TGCAGCGTGGAGGGACAGGGCGACGAGCAGTACTTC. Its protein is CSVEGQGDEQYF.

This chain joins TRBV12-3 or TRBV12-4 and TRBJ1-3; 8 bases agree with TRBD1. J gave up 11 bases and V 6 bases, and 9 bases lay outside the gene matches. CDR3 length equals 13 residues. The CDR3 protein is CASRTGVREAIYF. CDR3 bases: TGTGCCAGCAGGACAGGGGTACGTGAAGCCATATATTTT.

The rearrangement uses TRBV5-5 and TRBJ2-1; D not certain. This CDR3 is built from 15 residues. From germline, CDR1 is SGHKS and CDR2 YYEKEE (reference sequence). Trimming removed 0 bases from V and 3 bases from J, with 10 bases in between. CDR3: CASSLGGKSYNEQFF. DNA of the CDR3: TGTGCCAGCAGCTTGGGCGGTAAAAGCTACAATGAGCAGTTCTTC.

J is TRBJ2-3 and V is TRBV15; D is perhaps TRBD2 (7 bases). V was clipped by 5 bases and J by 3 bases, with 15 bases between them. Looked up from germline, CDR1 is LNHNV and CDR2 is YYDKDF (reference sequence). The CDR3 has 15 residues. CDR3 protein: CATSRAGEGTDTQYF. CDR3 DNA sequence: TGTGCCACCAGCCGAGCAGGGGAGGGGACAGATACGCAGTATTTT. The full variable domain, in which reference TRBV15 and TRBJ2-3 provide the parts outside the CDR3, is DAMVIQNPRYQVTQFGKPVTLSCSQTLNHNVMYWYQQKSSQAPKLLFHYYDKDFNNEADTPDNFQSRRPNTSFCFLDIRSPGLGDTAMYLCATSRAGEGTDTQYFGPGTRLTVL.

V and J are TRBV5-1 and TRBJ2-3, with D possibly matching TRBD2 (5 bases). Germline V gives CDR1 SGHRS, CDR2 YFSETQ. The CDR3 runs 14 residues. Trimming left V 0 bases short and J 5 bases short, with 10 bases between. DNA for the CDR3: TGCGCCAGCAGCTTGGAAAGGACTGGAGATACGCAGTATTTT. Translating gives CASSLERTGDTQYF.

The V call is TRBV10-3, the J call TRBJ2-3, with D perhaps matching TRBD2 (6 bases). Germline V gene lookup returns CDR1 ENHRY and CDR2 SYGVKD. CDR3 size: 15 residues. The V gene lost 4 bases and the J gene lost 5 bases, with 16 bases spanning the gap. In DNA, the CDR3 is TGTGCCATCAGTGTCCCCGGGGCTAGCGAAGATACGCAGTATTTT. This gives the protein CAISVPGASEDTQYF.

This rearrangement joins TRBV5-1 to TRBJ2-3, with D perhaps matching TRBD1 (5 bases). The V and J ends lost 1 base and 1 base respectively, with 10 bases between them. Germline loops: CDR1 SGHRS, CDR2 YFSETQ. This CDR3 spans 15 amino acids. CDR3 in DNA: TGCGCCAGCAGCTTGCACAGGTTCGGCACAGATACGCAGTATTTT. Translated, it gives CASSLHRFGTDTQYF. Supplemented by reference TRBV5-1 and TRBJ2-3, the full variable domain reads KAGVTQTPRYLIKTRGQQVTLSCSPISGHRSVSWYQQTPGQGLQFLFEYFSETQRNKGNFPGRFSGRQFSNSRSEMNVSTLELGDSALYLCASSLHRFGTDTQYFGPGTRLTVL.

This chain joins TRBV7-2 and TRBJ2-7, with 7 bases matching TRBD2. V lost 3 bases to trimming and J lost 6 bases; unmatched junction nucleotides: 11. Germline V gene sequence: CDR1 SGHTA, CDR2 FQGNSA. CDR3 length equals 15 residues. This CDR3 is CASSFEGWGGIEQYF. In DNA, the CDR3 is TGTGCCAGCAGCTTCGAGGGATGGGGGGGGATCGAGCAGTACTTC.

This clonotype was observed a handful of times. J is TRBJ1-5 and V is TRBV30; D ambiguous. Germline V gene lookup returns CDR1 GTSNPN and CDR2 SVGIG (reference sequence). This CDR3 region has 14 residues. V was cut by 1 base and J by 2 bases, with 9 bases left in between. CDR3 in amino acids: CAWSGELGNQPQHF. The CDR3 DNA follows: TGTGCCTGGAGTGGGGAATTGGGCAATCAGCCCCAGCATTTT.

Written as DNA, the CDR3 is TGCAGTGCTAGAGATCGACAGGGGGCCGGGGGCAATCAGCCCCAGCATTTT. Encoded protein: CSARDRQGAGGNQPQHF. J is TRBJ1-5 and V is TRBV20-1, with 10 nucleotides matching TRBD1. The CDR3 has 17 amino acids. Germline assignment: CDR1 DFQATT and CDR2 SNEGSKA (reference sequence). V was pared by 0 bases and J by 2 bases, with 7 bases of the junction left unmatched.

The chain uses TRBV5-1 and TRBJ1-6; D not certain. The CDR3 consists of 14 residues. Germline CDR1 SGHRS, CDR2 YFSETQ. V was shortened by 0 bases and J by 6 bases, with 7 bases between the two germline ends. The CDR3: CASSLDGFNSPLHF. The CDR3 DNA sequence: TGCGCCAGCAGCTTGGACGGATTTAATTCACCCCTCCACTTT.

V is TRBV27 and J is TRBJ1-1; D is unresolved. In germline, CDR1 is MNHEY, CDR2 SMNVEV (reference sequence). The CDR3 is 13 residues long. Trimming removed 2 bases at V and 7 bases at J, with 11 bases between. CDR3 nucleotides: TGTGCCAGCAGTTTAGAGGATGGACTTGAAGCTTTCTTT. Protein product: CASSLEDGLEAFF.

CDR3 coding DNA: TGTGCAACCGGAACCGGGGTCGATGAGCAGTTCTTC. It specifies CATGTGVDEQFF. The J gene is TRBJ2-1, the V gene TRBV25-1; D may be TRBD2 (5 bases). In germline, CDR1 is MGHDK, CDR2 SYGVNS. CDR3 length: 12 residues.

This sequence joins TRBV27 and TRBJ2-1, with TRBD1 matching over 8 bases. The CDR3 is 13 amino acids. Germline V lookup: CDR1 MNHEY, CDR2 SMNVEV (reference sequence). The V gene end was trimmed by 7 bases and the J gene end by 5 bases; junction bases not matched to a gene: 4. The CDR3 here is CASTPDRDNEQFF. DNA for the CDR3: TGTGCCAGCACCCCGGACAGGGACAATGAGCAGTTCTTC.

The rearrangement links TRBV7-9 to TRBJ2-7, with D possibly TRBD2 on 5 matching bases. Deletions cut 2 bases from V and 2 bases from J, with 13 bases between. Germline V CDR1 and CDR2: SEHNR, FQNEAQ (reference sequence). This CDR3 is built from 15 residues. The CDR3 sequence: CASSLSGVLPYEQYF. The CDR3 coding sequence is TGTGCCAGCAGCTTATCCGGGGTTCTACCCTACGAGCAGTACTTC.

The chain combines TRBV20-1 with TRBJ2-7, with TRBD1 matching over 11 bases. Per germline, CDR1 DFQATT and CDR2 SNEGSKA (reference sequence). The CDR3 is 13 residues long. Unmatched junction bases numbered 8, after V lost 6 bases and J lost 7 bases. This CDR3 reads CSAMDRGRLEQYF. The CDR3 region has the DNA TGCAGTGCCATGGACAGGGGGCGCTTGGAGCAGTACTTC.

This clonotype has only a few counts. The genes are TRBV11-2 and TRBJ2-3; 10 nucleotides match TRBD2. Germline CDR1 and CDR2: SGHAT and FQNNGV. V lost 11 bases and J lost 2; bases outside the gene matches: 10. The CDR3 length is 15 residues. CDR3 nucleotide sequence: TGTGCCGGACTTGAGCGGGGGGGCCCCACAGATACGCAGTATTTT. Translated, it gives CAGLERGGPTDTQYF.

CDR3 DNA: TGTGCCAGCAGTCTCAGGGTCAATCAGCCCCAGCATTTT. Its translation: CASSLRVNQPQHF. V usage is TRBV2 and J usage is TRBJ1-5; a weak D match, TRBD1 (5 bases). Per the germline V gene, CDR1 is SNHLY and CDR2 is FYNNEI. This CDR3 spans 13 amino acids. V shed 5 bases and J shed 3 bases, with 8 bases lying between them.

The V gene is TRBV12-5, the J gene TRBJ2-3, with D unresolved. The CDR3 length is 12 residues. The V gene lost 3 bases and the J gene lost 2 bases, with 3 bases spanning the gap. Germline lookup yields CDR1 LGHNT and CDR2 FRNRAP. The CDR3 DNA reads as TGTGCTAGTGGTTTTAACACAGATACGCAGTATTTT. Protein product: CASGFNTDTQYF. The whole variable domain, filled in from reference TRBV12-5 and TRBJ2-3, reads DARVTQTPRHKVTEMGQEVTMRCQPILGHNTVFWYRQTMMQGLELLAYFRNRAPLDDSGMPKDRFSAEMPDATLATLKIQPSEPRDSAVYFCASGFNTDTQYFGPGTRLTVL.

This clonotype showed up just once. The V gene is TRBV4-2, the J gene TRBJ2-4, with TRBD2 as a possible D gene (6 bases). This CDR3 is built from 16 residues. Trimming took 5 bases from V and 7 from J, leaving 21 bases between them. Germline CDR1 LGHNA, CDR2 YNFKEQ. The CDR3 loop is CASSARLVAAENIQYF. For the CDR3, the DNA is TGTGCCAGCAGCGCGAGACTAGTTGCGGCAGAGAACATTCAGTACTTC.

This clonotype has only one observation. The V gene is TRBV19, the J gene TRBJ1-5; D unresolved. Trimming cost V 8 bases and J 3 bases, with 5 bases left between them. This CDR3 spans 11 amino acids. Germline V gene lookup returns CDR1 LNHDA and CDR2 SQIVND (reference sequence). CDR3 sequence (DNA): TGTGCCAGTGGGTTCAATCAGCCCCAGCATTTT. Amino acids: CASGFNQPQHF. The variable domain in full, completed from reference TRBV19 and TRBJ1-5, reads DGGITQSPKYLFRKEGQNVTLSCEQNLNHDAMYWYRQDPGQGLRLIYYSQIVNDFQKGDIAEGYSVSREKKESFPLTVTSAQKNPTAFYLCASGFNQPQHFGDGTRLSIL.